Given below is one TCR beta chain in context. This sample stems from a study of T cell changes during pregnancy in multiple sclerosis. Repertoires were generated with immunoSEQ multiplex PCR, while TCRdb's copy carries only in-frame clones and drops some. In the table there are approximately 32,000 clones, roughly nine tenths of which are singletons. This clonotype originated in a female donor in good health, enrolled as a control in a pregnancy study. The sample in question was peripheral blood, obtained in the third trimester of pregnancy.

The CDR3 DNA is TGTGCCAGCAGCAAAATAGGGCTAGCGAGTTACAATGAGCAGTTCTTC. Translating it yields CASSKIGLASYNEQFF. The chain carries TRBV21-1 and TRBJ2-1; no DNA check was done on the table's D call, TRBD2. TRBV21-1 is a documented pseudogene. CDR3 length: 16 residues.